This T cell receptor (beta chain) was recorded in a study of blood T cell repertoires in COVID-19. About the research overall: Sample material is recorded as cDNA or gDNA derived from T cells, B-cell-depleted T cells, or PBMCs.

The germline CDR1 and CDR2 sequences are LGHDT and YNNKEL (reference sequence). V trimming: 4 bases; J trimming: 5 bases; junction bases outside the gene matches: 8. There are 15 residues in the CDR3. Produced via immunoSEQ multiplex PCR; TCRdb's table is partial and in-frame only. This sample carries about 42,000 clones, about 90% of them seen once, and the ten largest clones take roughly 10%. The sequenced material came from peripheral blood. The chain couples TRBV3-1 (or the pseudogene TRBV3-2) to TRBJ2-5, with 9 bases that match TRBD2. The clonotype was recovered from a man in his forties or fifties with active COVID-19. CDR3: CASSPLGLASETQYF. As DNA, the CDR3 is TGTGCCAGCAGCCCACTGGGACTAGCCTCCGAGACCCAGTACTTC.